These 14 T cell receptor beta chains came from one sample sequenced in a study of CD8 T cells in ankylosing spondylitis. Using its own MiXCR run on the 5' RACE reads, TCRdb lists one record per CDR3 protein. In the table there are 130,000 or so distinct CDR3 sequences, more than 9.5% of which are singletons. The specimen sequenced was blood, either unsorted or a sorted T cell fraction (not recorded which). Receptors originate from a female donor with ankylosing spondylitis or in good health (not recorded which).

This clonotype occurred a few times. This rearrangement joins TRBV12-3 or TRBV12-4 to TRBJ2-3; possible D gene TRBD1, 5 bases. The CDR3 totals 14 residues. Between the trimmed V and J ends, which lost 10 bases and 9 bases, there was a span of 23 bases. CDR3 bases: TGTGCCACCCAAGAAGGGGCCAAAGTAAGGACGCAGTATTTT. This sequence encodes CATQEGAKVRTQYF.

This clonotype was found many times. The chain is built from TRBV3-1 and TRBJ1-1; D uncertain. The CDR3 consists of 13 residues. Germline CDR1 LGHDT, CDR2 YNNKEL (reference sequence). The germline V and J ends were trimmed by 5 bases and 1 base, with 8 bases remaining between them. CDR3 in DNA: TGTGCCAGCAGCGGCCTGGAGAACACTGAAGCTTTCTTT. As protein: CASSGLENTEAFF.

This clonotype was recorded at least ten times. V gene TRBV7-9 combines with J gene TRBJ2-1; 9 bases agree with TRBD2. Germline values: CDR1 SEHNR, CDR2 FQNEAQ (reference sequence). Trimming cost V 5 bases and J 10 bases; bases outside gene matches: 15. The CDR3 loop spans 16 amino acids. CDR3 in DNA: TGTGCCAGCAGCCCAGCAGAAGCGGGAGGTTTGAGAGAGCAGTTCTTC. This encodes CASSPAEAGGLREQFF.

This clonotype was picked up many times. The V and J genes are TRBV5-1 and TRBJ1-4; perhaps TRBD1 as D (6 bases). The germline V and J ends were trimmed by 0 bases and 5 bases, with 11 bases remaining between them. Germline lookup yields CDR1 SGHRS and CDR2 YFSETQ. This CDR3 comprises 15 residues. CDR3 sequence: CASSLERGANEKLFF. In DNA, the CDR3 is TGCGCCAGCAGCTTGGAAAGGGGGGCCAATGAAAAACTGTTTTTT.

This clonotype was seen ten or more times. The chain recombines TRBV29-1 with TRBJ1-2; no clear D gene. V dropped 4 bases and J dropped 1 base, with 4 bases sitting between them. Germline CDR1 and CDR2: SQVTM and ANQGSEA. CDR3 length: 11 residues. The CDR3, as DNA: TGCAGCGTTGCTAGTAACTATGGCTACACCTTC. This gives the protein CSVASNYGYTF.

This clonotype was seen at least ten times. CDR3 in amino acids: CARSLALRTADNEQFF. For the CDR3, the DNA is TGTGCCAGAAGCTTGGCGCTGCGGACCGCAGACAATGAGCAGTTCTTC. The chain links TRBV5-3 to TRBJ2-1; D uncertain. TRBV5-3 is an ORF, with its function uncertain. The CDR3 runs to 16 residues. Trimming took 0 bases from V and 5 from J, leaving 15 bases between them.

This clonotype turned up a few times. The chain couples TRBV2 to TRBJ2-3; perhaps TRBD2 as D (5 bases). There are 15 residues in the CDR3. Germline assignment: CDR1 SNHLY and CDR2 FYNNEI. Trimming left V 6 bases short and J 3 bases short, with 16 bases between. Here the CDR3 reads CASRPLGEGTDTQYF. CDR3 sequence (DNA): TGTGCCAGCAGGCCCCTCGGGGAAGGGACAGATACGCAGTATTTT.

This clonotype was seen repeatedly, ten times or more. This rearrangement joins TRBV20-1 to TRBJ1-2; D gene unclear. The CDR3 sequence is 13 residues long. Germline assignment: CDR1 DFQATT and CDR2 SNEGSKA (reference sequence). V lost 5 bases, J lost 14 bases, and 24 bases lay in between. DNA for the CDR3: TGCAGTGCTCCAATACAGAGAACTATGGCTATGACCTTC. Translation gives CSAPIQRTMAMTF.

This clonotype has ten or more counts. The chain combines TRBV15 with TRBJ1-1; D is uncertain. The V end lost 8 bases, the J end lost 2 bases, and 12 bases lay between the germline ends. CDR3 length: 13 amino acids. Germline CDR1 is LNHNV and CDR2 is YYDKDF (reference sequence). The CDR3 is CATGGLSNTEAFF. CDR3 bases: TGTGCCACCGGAGGGCTGTCTAACACTGAAGCTTTCTTT.

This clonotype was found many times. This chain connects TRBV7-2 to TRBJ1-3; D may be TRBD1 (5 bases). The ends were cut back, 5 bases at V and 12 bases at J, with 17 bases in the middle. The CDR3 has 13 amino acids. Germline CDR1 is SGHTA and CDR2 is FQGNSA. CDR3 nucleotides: TGTGCCAGCAGCCGGGGCGGAGGGACCGGCATATATTTT. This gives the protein CASSRGGGTGIYF.

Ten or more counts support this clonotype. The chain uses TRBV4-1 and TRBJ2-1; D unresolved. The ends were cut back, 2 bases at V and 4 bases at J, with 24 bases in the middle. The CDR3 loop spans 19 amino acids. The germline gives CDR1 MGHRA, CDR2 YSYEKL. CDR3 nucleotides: TGCGCCAGCAGCCAACCCACTTACAGATCCTCTCGTTTTTACAATGAGCAGTTCTTC. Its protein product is CASSQPTYRSSRFYNEQFF.

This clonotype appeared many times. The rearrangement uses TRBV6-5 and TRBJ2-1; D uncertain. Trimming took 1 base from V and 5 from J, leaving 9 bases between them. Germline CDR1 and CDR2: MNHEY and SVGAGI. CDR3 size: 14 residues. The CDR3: CASSYFARDNEQFF. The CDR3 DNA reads TGTGCCAGCAGTTACTTCGCCCGGGACAATGAGCAGTTCTTC.

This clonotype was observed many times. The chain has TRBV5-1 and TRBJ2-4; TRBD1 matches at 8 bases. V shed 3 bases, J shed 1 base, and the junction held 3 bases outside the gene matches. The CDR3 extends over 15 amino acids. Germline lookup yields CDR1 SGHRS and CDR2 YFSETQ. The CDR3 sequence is CASSWDRMAKNIQYF. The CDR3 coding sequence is TGCGCCAGCAGCTGGGACAGGATGGCCAAAAACATTCAGTACTTC.

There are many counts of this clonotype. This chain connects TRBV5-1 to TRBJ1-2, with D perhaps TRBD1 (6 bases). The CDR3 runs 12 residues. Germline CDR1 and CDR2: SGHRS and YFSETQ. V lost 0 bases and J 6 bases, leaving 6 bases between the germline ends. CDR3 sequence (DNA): TGCGCCAGCAGCTTGGACAGGGATGGCTACACCTTC. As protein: CASSLDRDGYTF.